This T cell receptor beta chain was found in a study of T cells in localized non-small cell lung cancer. TCRdb's table, derived via immunoSEQ multiplex PCR, lists solely in-frame clones and lacks some. The table shows 30,000 to 40,000 clones, with around 80% occurring only once. With regard to this clone: Its specificity is unknown.

Whole-study results and caveats: The appearance of a median approximately 60 of the top 100 tumor clones was seen in adjacent lung. Higher blood T cell density tracked longer overall survival. Measurement of T cell clonality placed uninvolved adjacent lung highest, above the level in tumor.

Germline V CDR1 and CDR2: ENHRY, SYGVKD. There are 15 residues in the CDR3. With V trimmed by 0 bases and J by 6 bases, 5 bases remained unmatched. The rearrangement links TRBV10-3 to TRBJ2-1, with 7 positions matching TRBD1. The sample consisted of peripheral blood, taken before any cancer treatment. The receptor was isolated from an older male donor with stage II squamous cell lung carcinoma. CDR3 sequence reads: CAISESGRGINEQFF. The CDR3, as DNA: TGTGCCATCAGTGAGTCGGGCAGGGGGATCAATGAGCAGTTCTTC.